The 21 T cell receptor beta chains reported below all come from one sample, sequenced in a study of human T cells and chemical hapten exposure. Documented time point: patch test 1, 2 weeks after DPC sensitization. Described treatment: therapeutic diphenylcyclopropenone sensitization with weekly scalp DPC. TCRdb recomputed calls from the RACE reads with MiXCR, one row per CDR3 protein. Of around 380,000 distinct CDR3 sequences listed, about 4.8% are singletons. Material: whole blood, obtained in connection with sensitization to the hapten diphenylcyclopropenone (DPC). All receptors derive from a woman in her forties or fifties with alopecia areata. Some clones in this sample may be carry-over from other donors' samples.

This clonotype came up a few times. V and J are TRBV4-1 and TRBJ2-1; perhaps D is TRBD1 or TRBD2 (5 bases each). Trimming shortened V by 0 bases and J by 7 bases, and 16 bases separated the two germline ends. The CDR3 loop spans 16 amino acids. Germline CDR1 MGHRA, CDR2 YSYEKL. In DNA, the CDR3 is TGCGCCAGCAGCCAAGACCCGGGGCCGGCGTGGAATGAGCAGTTCTTC. It is translated as CASSQDPGPAWNEQFF.

The chain uses TRBV7-2 and TRBJ2-3; no reliable D call. The CDR3 runs 14 residues. The V gene's germline CDR1 is SGHTA and CDR2 FQGNSA. V shed 5 bases and J shed 2 bases, with 11 bases lying between them. Written as DNA, the CDR3 is TGTGCCAGCAGCGCCCCCGGATTCACAGATACGCAGTATTTT. Its translation is CASSAPGFTDTQYF.

There are many counts of this clonotype. The rearrangement joins TRBV29-1 to TRBJ1-2; 9 bases agree with TRBD1. Germline lookup yields CDR1 SQVTM and CDR2 ANQGSEA. The CDR3 totals 16 residues. Germline trimming cut 6 bases from V and 4 bases from J; bases unmatched to any gene: 15. The CDR3 spells CSVQTNRGPFSYGYTF. In nucleotides, the CDR3 is TGCAGCGTCCAAACAAACAGGGGGCCCTTTAGCTATGGCTACACCTTC.

Comment on this clonotype: This may stem from a read error, because a much larger clone lies one nucleotide away. This sequence joins TRBV11-2 and TRBJ1-6; TRBD1 is a possible D gene (5 bases). Germline V gene sequence: CDR1 SGHAT, CDR2 FQNNGV. V shed 2 bases and J shed 10 bases, with 12 bases lying between them. The CDR3 has 14 amino acids. CDR3 nucleotide sequence: TGTGCCAGCAGCTTACAGGGAATCATGTCACCCCTCCACTTT. As protein: CASSLQGIMSPLHF.

The chain couples TRBV29-1 to TRBJ2-3; D gene uncertain. The CDR3 totals 14 residues. Germline V lookup: CDR1 SQVTM, CDR2 ANQGSEA. The V gene lost 2 bases and the J gene lost 0 bases, with 9 bases spanning the gap. The CDR3 is CSVESDTSTDTQYF. The CDR3 DNA follows: TGCAGCGTTGAATCGGATACTAGCACAGATACGCAGTATTTT.

This clonotype was counted many times. CDR3 residues: CASSLNSGSSTF. The CDR3, as DNA: TGTGCCAGCAGCTTGAATTCGGGGTCTTCCACCTTC. The chain recombines TRBV11-2 with TRBJ1-2; no firm D call. Germline V gives CDR1 SGHAT, CDR2 FQNNGV. V was trimmed by 3 bases and J by 13 bases, leaving 15 bases between them. The CDR3 extends over 12 amino acids.

This clonotype was seen repeatedly, ten times or more. This chain links TRBV29-1 with TRBJ1-2; the match to TRBD1 covers 9 bases. Per the germline V gene, CDR1 is SQVTM and CDR2 is ANQGSEA. This CDR3 comprises 13 residues. Trimming at V came to 7 bases and at J to 8 bases, leaving 11 bases not matched to a gene. The CDR3 spells CSAQGQGDSGYTF. Here the CDR3 DNA reads TGCAGCGCCCAGGGACAGGGAGATAGCGGCTACACCTTC.

In its sample, this clonotype was seen many times. This chain uses TRBV2 with TRBJ2-3, with 9 bases matching TRBD2. V was pared by 4 bases and J by 0 bases, with 8 bases of the junction left unmatched. Germline lookup yields CDR1 SNHLY and CDR2 FYNNEI. CDR3 length: 17 residues. The CDR3 is CASSVFSGGTSTDTQYF. The DNA for the CDR3 is TGTGCCAGCAGTGTTTTCAGCGGGGGGACTAGCACAGATACGCAGTATTTT.

The table lists this clonotype with many counts. The junction shows a germline mismatch at one end, possibly a read error. The chain links TRBV7-9 to TRBJ2-3; no definite D call. The V gene's germline CDR1 is SEHNR and CDR2 FQNEAQ (reference sequence). This CDR3 comprises 13 residues. The CDR3 nucleotides are TGCGCCAGCAGCCAGGCTGGCACAGATACGCAGTATTTT. This gives the protein CASSQAGTDTQYF.

This clonotype was seen a few times. The chain uses TRBV4-3 and TRBJ1-3, with 7 bases that match TRBD1. V gave up 4 bases and J gave up 2 bases; unmatched junction bases: 5. Per the germline V gene, CDR1 is LGHNA and CDR2 is YSLEER. CDR3 length equals 15 residues. The CDR3 coding sequence is TGCGCCAGCAGCCTGACAACAGGGGCTGGAAACACCATATATTTT. This gives the protein CASSLTTGAGNTIYF.

The chain couples TRBV9 to TRBJ2-6; TRBD1 agrees at 8 bases. CDR3 size: 17 residues. J was trimmed by 1 base and V by 3 bases; bases with no gene match: 6. Germline V CDR1 and CDR2: SGDLS, YYNGEE. The CDR3 region is CASSGLDRVSGANVLTF. CDR3 DNA sequence: TGTGCCAGCAGCGGTCTGGACAGGGTGTCTGGGGCCAACGTCCTGACTTTC.

This clonotype has just a few counts. This rearrangement joins TRBV6-2 or TRBV6-3 to TRBJ2-7; 7 bases match TRBD2. This CDR3 has 14 amino acids. The junction had 5 bases not matched to a gene; V was cut back by 2 bases and J by 4 bases. Per the germline V gene, CDR1 is MNHEY and CDR2 is SVGEGT. For the CDR3, the DNA is TGTGCCAGCAGTTACAGGCGGGAGCTTTACGAGCAGTACTTC. It encodes CASSYRRELYEQYF.

This clonotype was picked up many times. The V and J genes are TRBV5-8 and TRBJ1-5; perhaps TRBD1 as D (5 bases). Trimming removed 3 bases from V and 1 base from J, with 17 bases in between. The CDR3 has 17 amino acids. Germline CDR1 SGHTS, CDR2 YDEGEE. CDR3 sequence reads: CASSSPIYRDSNQPQHF. Written as DNA, the CDR3 is TGTGCCAGCAGCTCGCCTATCTACCGGGACAGCAATCAGCCCCAGCATTTT.

V and J are TRBV6-5 and TRBJ2-7; 9 bases map to TRBD1. The V segment lost 5 bases and the J segment 4 bases; nucleotides outside the gene matches: 15. Germline values: CDR1 MNHEY, CDR2 SVGAGI. This CDR3 has 17 residues. DNA of the CDR3: TGTGCCAGCAGTCGACTGGGACAGGGCATTGATATTTACGAGCAGTACTTC. Translated: CASSRLGQGIDIYEQYF.

The sample holds many counts of this clonotype. The rearrangement links TRBV7-2 to TRBJ1-6; 7 bases are a match to TRBD1. The CDR3 is 14 amino acids. Germline lookup yields CDR1 SGHTA and CDR2 FQGNSA. V gave up 1 base and J gave up 10 bases; unmatched junction bases: 4. The CDR3 reads CASSLGQGGSPLHF. DNA for the CDR3: TGTGCCAGCAGCTTAGGACAGGGAGGGTCACCCCTCCACTTT.

Only a few counts were recorded for this clonotype. V and J are TRBV5-6 and TRBJ1-4; weak D call: TRBD1 (5 bases). The CDR3 length is 15 residues. CDR1 and CDR2 from the germline V gene are SGHDT and YYEEEE. V was clipped by 4 bases and J by 8 bases, with 18 bases between them. As DNA, the CDR3 is TGTGCCAGCAGCCCCGGGACGTCCCCTAGCGAAAAACTGTTTTTT. It codes for CASSPGTSPSEKLFF.

V usage is TRBV6-1 and J usage is TRBJ2-3, with 9 nucleotides matching TRBD2. The CDR3 is 16 amino acids. Germline V gene sequence: CDR1 MNHNS, CDR2 SASEGT. V lost 4 bases, J lost 1 base, and 6 bases stayed unmatched. The CDR3 reads CASSVSSGTRTDTQYF. The CDR3 nucleotides read TGTGCCAGCAGTGTGTCTAGCGGGACGCGCACAGATACGCAGTATTTT.

In this sample, this clonotype turned up many times. The gene calls are TRBV7-8 and TRBJ2-7, with unresolved D. V shed 0 bases and J shed 5 bases, with 5 bases lying between them. The CDR3 is 12 amino acids. Looked up from germline, CDR1 is SGHVS and CDR2 is FQNEAQ. The CDR3 loop reads CASSLAVHEQYF. CDR3 DNA sequence: TGTGCCAGCAGCTTAGCGGTCCACGAGCAGTACTTC.

This clonotype has a handful of counts. The J gene is TRBJ2-3, the V gene TRBV6-5, with 11 nucleotides matching TRBD2. CDR1 MNHEY and CDR2 SVGAGI come from the germline V gene. The trim removed 1 base at V and 2 bases at J, leaving 8 bases unmatched. CDR3 length: 18 amino acids. CDR3 protein: CASSYFYPSGGSTDTQYF. CDR3 nucleotides: TGTGCCAGCAGTTACTTCTATCCTAGCGGGGGGTCCACAGATACGCAGTATTTT.

This clonotype was seen more than once but under ten times. The chain recombines TRBV5-1 with TRBJ2-3; 9 bases align to TRBD2. CDR3 size: 17 residues. Germline-derived CDR1 and CDR2 are SGHRS and YFSETQ. With 4 bases clipped from V and 0 bases from J, the junction kept 9 bases outside the gene matches. This CDR3 is CASSLGLADTSTDTQYF. CDR3 DNA: TGCGCCAGCAGCCTGGGACTAGCTGATACTAGCACAGATACGCAGTATTTT.

This chain links TRBV3-1 with TRBJ2-5; TRBD2 matches at 7 bases. Looked up from germline, CDR1 is LGHDT and CDR2 is YNNKEL (reference sequence). V was pared by 0 bases and J by 4 bases, with 5 bases of the junction left unmatched. The CDR3 totals 15 residues. CDR3 loop: CASSQDPREGETQYF. The DNA for the CDR3 is TGTGCCAGCAGCCAAGATCCCAGGGAGGGAGAGACCCAGTACTTC.